These 26 T cell receptor beta chains share one sample of origin, sequenced in a study of T cell repertoires in cytomegalovirus infection (dated by TCRdb to the late 2010s). Instrument on record: Illumina HiSeq 1500. TCRdb applied fastp at Q25 and MiXCR to the public reads, then kept only in-frame beta chains. Every distinct CDR3 protein forms one entry, paired with its most common genes and DNA. The sample contains more than 500,000 distinct CDR3 sequences, about 17% of them found a single time. The ten largest clones capture about 24% of the sample. Sequencing was done on a sample of CD8+ T cells from PBMCs. These receptors all come from a human donor in good health (CMV status not recorded). Some clones in this sample may be carry-over from other donors' samples.

The chain employs TRBV25-1 and TRBJ1-2; no clear D gene. Germline assignment: CDR1 MGHDK and CDR2 SYGVNS. The CDR3 is made up of 15 amino acids. Trimming took 6 bases from V and 4 from J, leaving 18 bases between them. The CDR3 sequence is CASSDRTRVGYGYTF. The CDR3 nucleotides are TGTGCCAGCAGCGACCGGACGCGGGTGGGCTATGGCTACACCTTC.

This clonotype was seen more than once but under ten times. The chain uses TRBV15 and TRBJ1-5; D gene uncertain. Germline CDR1 LNHNV, CDR2 YYDKDF (reference sequence). The CDR3 contains 14 residues. Trimming removed 5 bases at V and 0 bases at J, with 8 bases between. This CDR3 is CATSGRYSNQPQHF. The CDR3 DNA reads TGTGCCACCAGCGGCAGGTATAGCAATCAGCCCCAGCATTTT.

This clonotype was seen only a few times. The chain combines TRBV20-1 with TRBJ1-6; D gene unclear. V was cut by 6 bases and J by 1 base, with 22 bases left in between. CDR1 and CDR2 (germline): DFQATT, SNEGSKA (reference sequence). This CDR3 has 18 residues. The CDR3 DNA is TGCAGTGCCTACAGCACCCCCGGGCTTAAATCCTATAATTCACCCCTCCACTTT. Its translation is CSAYSTPGLKSYNSPLHF.

This clonotype was seen many times. The chain is built from TRBV6-1 and TRBJ1-2; TRBD1 matches at 8 bases. CDR3 length: 16 residues. V lost 2 bases, J lost 6 bases, and 11 bases stayed unmatched. Germline V gives CDR1 MNHNS, CDR2 SASEGT. CDR3 coding DNA: TGTGCCAGCAGTGAATGGCGGACAGGGTCGAGCAATGGCTACACCTTC. Amino acids: CASSEWRTGSSNGYTF.

This clonotype was detected once. The chain has TRBV30 and TRBJ2-3, with D unresolved. The CDR3 runs to 12 residues. The ends were cut back, 3 bases at V and 4 bases at J, with 8 bases in the middle. Germline loops: CDR1 GTSNPN, CDR2 SVGIG (reference sequence). CDR3 coding DNA: TGTGCCTGGAGGAAAAACGCAGATACGCAGTATTTT. Its translation is CAWRKNADTQYF.

This chain joins TRBV27 and TRBJ2-7; D might be TRBD2 (5 bases). Trimming removed 3 bases at V and 3 bases at J, with 12 bases between. This CDR3 is built from 14 residues. Germline CDR1 is MNHEY and CDR2 is SMNVEV (reference sequence). The CDR3 loop reads CASSLGSAVYEQYF. Written as DNA, the CDR3 is TGTGCCAGCAGTTTGGGTAGCGCGGTCTACGAGCAGTACTTC.

The V call is TRBV4-2, the J call TRBJ2-7; 8 nucleotides match TRBD2. V lost 1 base and J lost 6; bases outside the gene matches: 8. The CDR3 covers 15 residues. Germline V CDR1 and CDR2: LGHNA, YNFKEQ. CDR3 residues: CASSQVYGGAGEQYF. CDR3 bases: TGTGCCAGCAGCCAAGTCTACGGGGGGGCTGGCGAGCAGTACTTC.

At least ten counts were recorded for this clonotype. The chain joins TRBV10-3 to TRBJ1-6; 8 positions agree with TRBD1. J lost 5 bases, V lost 11 bases, and 5 bases had no gene match. This CDR3 is built from 13 residues. Germline values: CDR1 ENHRY, CDR2 SYGVKD. The CDR3 bases are TGTGCCTCCGGGACAGGAGATAATTCACCCCTCCACTTT. As protein: CASGTGDNSPLHF.

This sequence joins TRBV20-1 and TRBJ2-1, with D maybe TRBD2 (6 bases). Trimming took 3 bases from V and 0 from J, leaving 9 bases between them. This CDR3 contains 14 residues. The germline V gene encodes CDR1 DFQATT and CDR2 SNEGSKA (reference sequence). As DNA, the CDR3 is TGCAGTGCTAGTTTGGACTACTCCTACAATGAGCAGTTCTTC. Translation: CSASLDYSYNEQFF.

This clonotype was observed at least ten times. The chain links TRBV11-2 to TRBJ2-5, with 7 nucleotides matching TRBD2. J gave up 5 bases and V 8 bases, and 17 bases lay outside the gene matches. Germline V gene sequence: CDR1 SGHAT, CDR2 FQNNGV. The CDR3 covers 16 residues. The DNA of the CDR3 is TGTGCCAGCCTTCATTCGGGGGGAACTACGAGGGAGACCCAGTACTTC. Its protein product is CASLHSGGTTRETQYF. Complete variable domain (other parts from reference TRBV11-2 and TRBJ2-5): EAGVAQSPRYKIIEKRQSVAFWCNPISGHATLYWYQQILGQGPKLLIQFQNNGVVDDSQLPKDRFSAERLKGVDSTLKIQPAKLEDSAVYLCASLHSGGTTRETQYFGPGTRLLVL.

This clonotype was counted only a few times. V usage is TRBV28 and J usage is TRBJ2-1; TRBD2 matches 7 bases. The V segment lost 6 bases and the J segment 8 bases; nucleotides outside the gene matches: 13. This CDR3 has 15 amino acids. Germline CDR1 reads MDHEN; CDR2 reads SYDVKM. The CDR3 DNA reads as TGTGCCAGCAGCCTCGGGGAGGGGAATAGGGATGAGCAGTTCTTC. Translated, it gives CASSLGEGNRDEQFF.

This clonotype was counted a few times. This chain joins TRBV6-5 and TRBJ1-2; D unclear. Germline-derived CDR1 and CDR2 are MNHEY and SVGAGI. The V and J ends lost 5 bases and 6 bases respectively, with 16 bases between them. The CDR3 contains 14 residues. CDR3 DNA: TGTGCCAGCAGTCAAAGCGTGGGGTCGCATGGCTACACCTTC. Translated, it gives CASSQSVGSHGYTF.

This clonotype occurred a few times. The rearrangement uses TRBV20-1 and TRBJ2-7, with TRBD1 matching over 10 bases. The CDR3 is made up of 15 amino acids. V lost 0 bases and J lost 2; bases outside the gene matches: 4. Germline-derived CDR1 and CDR2 are DFQATT and SNEGSKA (reference sequence). In nucleotides, the CDR3 is TGCAGTGCTAGAGATTGGACAGGGGGGCCCTACGAGCAGTACTTC. Amino acids: CSARDWTGGPYEQYF.

This clonotype was picked up a small number of times. The CDR3 region is CASSLGRVDEQYF. As DNA, the CDR3 is TGTGCCAGCAGTTTAGGGAGGGTCGACGAGCAGTACTTC. The J gene is TRBJ2-7, the V gene TRBV27; TRBD2 agrees at 7 bases. J gave up 5 bases and V 2 bases, and 3 bases lay outside the gene matches. The CDR3 spans 13 residues. Looked up from germline, CDR1 is MNHEY and CDR2 is SMNVEV (reference sequence).

In regard to this clonotype: This likely comes from a read error, as the CDR3 has no conserved phenylalanine or tryptophan at its end. The V gene is TRBV7-6, the J gene TRBJ2-1, with TRBD1 identical over 11 bases. The V and J ends lost 3 bases and 6 bases, in that order; junction bases with no gene match: 7. The germline gives CDR1 SGHVS, CDR2 FNYEAQ. The CDR3 spans 16 residues. The CDR3 DNA reads as TGTGCCAGCAGCTTCACCGGGACAGGGGGGACCAATGAGCAGTTCTTA. Amino acids: CASSFTGTGGTNEQFL.

V gene TRBV6-8 combines with J gene TRBJ2-1; possible D gene TRBD2, 6 bases. V was shortened by 5 bases and J by 0 bases, with 14 bases between the two germline ends. Germline CDR1 MNHGY, CDR2 SAAAGT. There are 16 residues in the CDR3. CDR3 coding DNA: TGTGCCAGCAGTACAAGCGGGTCAAGCTCCTACAATGAGCAGTTCTTC. This sequence encodes CASSTSGSSSYNEQFF.

The V gene is TRBV19, the J gene TRBJ1-1; a possible D gene is TRBD1 (5 bases). The length of the CDR3 is 14 residues. The germline V gene encodes CDR1 LNHDA and CDR2 SQIVND (reference sequence). Trimming took off 7 bases at V and 5 bases at J, with 17 bases between the two ends. The CDR3 reads CASNRREGRTEAFF. The CDR3 DNA follows: TGTGCCAGTAATCGCAGGGAGGGCAGAACTGAAGCTTTCTTT.

This clonotype came up a few times. The rearrangement uses TRBV10-2 and TRBJ2-7; D is unresolved. CDR1 WSHSY and CDR2 SAAADI come from the germline V gene. The CDR3 consists of 11 residues. V lost 6 bases and J 6 bases, leaving 9 bases between the germline ends. CDR3 bases: TGCGCCAGCAGACAAACGGGCGAGCAGTACTTC. Its translation is CASRQTGEQYF.

This clonotype was detected many times. DNA for the CDR3: TGTGCCAGCAGCTTAGGGAGCTCTGGGGCCAACGTCCTGACTTTC. As protein: CASSLGSSGANVLTF. The chain couples TRBV19 to TRBJ2-6; tentatively, D is TRBD2 (5 bases). The germline V and J ends were trimmed by 9 bases and 0 bases, with 12 bases remaining between them. Germline V lookup: CDR1 LNHDA, CDR2 SQIVND (reference sequence). This CDR3 comprises 15 residues.

This clonotype was seen at least ten times. The V and J genes are TRBV7-9 and TRBJ2-2; the D is unclear. Trimming pared 2 bases from V and 5 bases from J, leaving 9 bases between. Per the germline V gene, CDR1 is SEHNR and CDR2 is FQNEAQ (reference sequence). This CDR3 has 14 residues. Written as DNA, the CDR3 is TGTGCCAGCAGCTTAAAATTGCGGACCGGGGAGCTGTTTTTT. It is translated as CASSLKLRTGELFF.

This clonotype appeared many times. This chain connects TRBV6-1 to TRBJ2-7; D remains ambiguous. The CDR3 is made up of 14 amino acids. Germline lookup yields CDR1 MNHNS and CDR2 SASEGT. Between the trimmed V and J ends, which lost 5 bases and 3 bases, there was a span of 14 bases. The CDR3 reads CASSLTPDSYEQYF. CDR3 DNA: TGTGCCAGCAGTTTGACACCGGATAGCTACGAGCAGTACTTC.

On this clonotype itself: A junction boundary mismatches the germline segment, possibly from a read error. The chain is built from TRBV7-6 and TRBJ1-5; TRBD1 is a possible D gene (6 bases). CDR3 length: 16 amino acids. Germline loops: CDR1 SGHVS, CDR2 FNYEAQ. This CDR3 reads CAGSSPGQNSNQPQHF. In DNA, the CDR3 is TGTGCCGGCAGCTCCCCCGGACAGAATAGCAATCAGCCCCAGCATTTT.

This chain links TRBV7-6 with TRBJ2-2; D is unresolved. Trimming cost V 7 bases and J 7 bases, with 13 bases left between them. CDR1 is SGHVS, CDR2 FNYEAQ, per germline. The CDR3 loop spans 13 amino acids. CDR3 protein: CASTLRVNGELFF. The CDR3 DNA reads TGTGCCAGCACCCTTAGGGTAAACGGGGAGCTGTTTTTT.

The V call is TRBV19, the J call TRBJ2-2, with D possibly being TRBD1 (5 bases). The CDR3 spans 14 residues. V was cut by 3 bases and J by 3 bases, with 8 bases left in between. The germline CDR1 and CDR2 sequences are LNHDA and SQIVND (reference sequence). CDR3: CASSMGQDTGELFF. DNA for the CDR3: TGTGCCAGTAGTATGGGGCAGGACACCGGGGAGCTGTTTTTT.

This clonotype was counted only a few times. V is TRBV5-1 and J is TRBJ2-2; D is unclear. The germline V gene has CDR1 SGHRS and CDR2 YFSETQ. Deletions cut 7 bases from V and 6 bases from J, with 7 bases between. This CDR3 spans 11 amino acids. The CDR3 reads CASRSAGELFF. CDR3 bases: TGCGCCAGCCGGTCCGCCGGGGAGCTGTTTTTT.

This clonotype was counted many times. The J gene is TRBJ2-1, the V gene TRBV7-3, with 8 bases aligning to TRBD2. CDR1 is SGHTA, CDR2 FQGTGA, per germline. This CDR3 comprises 15 residues. The V and J ends lost 5 bases and 5 bases, in that order; junction bases with no gene match: 8. The CDR3 DNA reads TGTGCCAGCAGCCCCCTCGGGGGGGGAGACAATGAGCAGTTCTTC. Its protein is CASSPLGGGDNEQFF.